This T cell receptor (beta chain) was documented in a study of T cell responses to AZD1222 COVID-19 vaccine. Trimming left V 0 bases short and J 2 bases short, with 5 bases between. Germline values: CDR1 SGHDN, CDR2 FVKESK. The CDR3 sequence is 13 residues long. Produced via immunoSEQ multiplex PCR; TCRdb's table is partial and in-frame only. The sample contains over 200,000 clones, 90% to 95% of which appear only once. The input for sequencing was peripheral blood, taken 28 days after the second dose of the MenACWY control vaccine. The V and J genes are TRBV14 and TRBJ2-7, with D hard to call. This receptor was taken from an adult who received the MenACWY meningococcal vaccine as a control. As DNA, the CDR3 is TGTGCCAGCAGCCAAGATAGCCCCTACGAGCAGTACTTC. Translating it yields CASSQDSPYEQYF.